These 30 T cell receptor beta chains were sequenced from one sample in a study of control samples from healthy donors and cancer patients. TCRdb's table, derived via immunoSEQ multiplex PCR, lists solely in-frame clones and lacks some. The data hold about 5,500 clones, with roughly 72% observed a single time. Source material: formalin-fixed, paraffin-embedded tissue. The receptors come from a male donor with melanoma.

The chain couples TRBV6-5 to TRBJ2-1, with D unclear. Germline loops: CDR1 MNHEY, CDR2 SVGAGI. Trimming left V 6 bases short and J 4 bases short, with 16 bases between. The CDR3 is 15 residues long. The CDR3 reads CASRDHMSSYNEQFF. The CDR3 coding sequence is TGTGCCAGCAGGGACCACATGAGTTCTTACAATGAGCAGTTCTTC.

The genes are TRBV19 and TRBJ2-6; the D call may be TRBD1 or TRBD2 (5 bases each). Trimming took 4 bases from V and 0 from J, leaving 22 bases between them. CDR3 length: 20 amino acids. The germline gives CDR1 LNHDA, CDR2 SQIVND (reference sequence). The CDR3 nucleotides read TGTGCCAGTAGTAGCCCGGGGCTAACGGGACGCAACTCTGGGGCCAACGTCCTGACTTTC. Translated: CASSSPGLTGRNSGANVLTF.

The chain is built from TRBV29-1 and TRBJ2-5; perhaps TRBD1 as D (6 bases). The CDR3 spans 13 residues. Deletions cut 6 bases from V and 1 base from J, with 12 bases between. CDR1 is SQVTM, CDR2 ANQGSEA, per germline. In DNA form, the CDR3 reads TGCAGCGTCCTCCGGGACACCCAAGAGACCCAGTACTTC. This sequence encodes CSVLRDTQETQYF. Full variable domain (rest looked up from reference TRBV29-1 and TRBJ2-5): SAVISQKPSRDICQRGTSLTIQCQVDSQVTMMFWYRQQPGQSLTLIATANQGSEATYESGFVIDKFPISRPNLTFSTLTVSNMSPEDSSIYLCSVLRDTQETQYFGPGTRLLVL.

This clone was counted only a few times. The chain uses TRBV6-5 and TRBJ2-7, with D perhaps matching TRBD1 (5 bases). V was shortened by 6 bases and J by 3 bases, with 18 bases between the two germline ends. The germline CDR1 and CDR2 sequences are MNHEY and SVGAGI. The CDR3 loop spans 15 amino acids. The CDR3, as DNA: TGTGCCAGCAGACGATCCGGACAAGGCGGCTACGAGCAGTACTTC. As protein: CASRRSGQGGYEQYF.

The genes are TRBV19 and TRBJ1-1, with 9 bases matching TRBD1. The J segment lost 2 bases and the V segment lost 5 bases, leaving 3 bases of the junction unmatched. Per germline, CDR1 LNHDA and CDR2 SQIVND (reference sequence). The CDR3 sequence is 14 residues long. The chain's CDR3 is CASSATGGNTEAFF. DNA for the CDR3: TGTGCCAGTAGTGCCACAGGGGGCAACACTGAAGCTTTCTTT.

This clone was detected once. The chain uses TRBV9 and TRBJ2-1; a weak D match, TRBD1 (6 bases). Trimming stripped 3 bases from V and 2 bases from J, with 6 bases between. This CDR3 is 13 amino acids long. From germline, CDR1 is SGDLS and CDR2 YYNGEE. Here the CDR3 reads CASSGGPYNEQFF. The CDR3 DNA follows: TGTGCCAGCAGCGGGGGGCCCTACAATGAGCAGTTCTTC.

The rearrangement joins TRBV5-6 to TRBJ2-2; 9 nucleotides match TRBD1. Trimming took 2 bases from V and 0 from J; bases not matched to a gene: 8. The CDR3 spans 18 residues. Germline V gene data show CDR1 as SGHDT and CDR2 as YYEEEE. The CDR3 sequence is CASSFLGQGLPNTGELFF. CDR3 in DNA: TGTGCCAGCAGCTTTTTGGGACAGGGTCTTCCGAACACCGGGGAGCTGTTTTTT.

Comments on this clone: The sample contains more than one DNA sequence encoding this CDR3. The chain carries TRBV4-1 and TRBJ2-1; no firm D call. Germline CDR1 reads MGHRA; CDR2 reads YSYEKL. This CDR3 has 12 residues. Trimming removed 3 bases from V and 5 bases from J, with 5 bases in between. CDR3 nucleotides: TGCGCCAGCAGCCAGACGAACAATGAGCAGTTCTTC. Encoded protein: CASSQTNNEQFF.

This rearrangement joins TRBV4-2 to TRBJ2-7; D perhaps matches TRBD2 (6 bases). CDR1 and CDR2 from the germline V gene are LGHNA and YNFKEQ. There are 13 residues in the CDR3. V dropped 3 bases and J dropped 5 bases, with 11 bases sitting between them. In nucleotides, the CDR3 is TGTGCCAGCAGCCAGACTAGTTCCAACGAGCAGTACTTC. Its protein is CASSQTSSNEQYF.

The gene calls are TRBV5-1 and TRBJ1-1; TRBD1 matches 7 bases. Germline CDR1 and CDR2: SGHRS and YFSETQ. V was clipped by 3 bases and J by 7 bases; unmatched bases: 9. The CDR3 has 14 amino acids. CDR3 region: CASSSLTGMNEAFF. As DNA, the CDR3 is TGCGCCAGCAGCTCCTTGACAGGGATGAATGAAGCTTTCTTT.

The V and J genes are TRBV9 and TRBJ1-2, with 7 nucleotides matching TRBD1. The ends lost 4 bases at V and 4 bases at J; junction bases unmatched: 13. This CDR3 has 16 amino acids. Germline CDR1 reads SGDLS; CDR2 reads YYNGEE. The CDR3 region is CASSPARQGVLYGYTF. DNA for the CDR3: TGTGCCAGCAGCCCCGCACGGCAGGGGGTCCTCTATGGCTACACCTTC.

The rearrangement uses TRBV5-1 and TRBJ2-1; D is undetermined. The CDR3 length is 14 residues. Germline V lookup: CDR1 SGHRS, CDR2 YFSETQ. The V gene lost 4 bases and the J gene lost 0 bases, with 8 bases spanning the gap. CDR3 DNA sequence: TGCGCCAGCAGCGGCCAGAGCTCCTACAATGAGCAGTTCTTC. Its translation is CASSGQSSYNEQFF. The whole variable domain, remainder taken from reference TRBV5-1 and TRBJ2-1, is KAGVTQTPRYLIKTRGQQVTLSCSPISGHRSVSWYQQTPGQGLQFLFEYFSETQRNKGNFPGRFSGRQFSNSRSEMNVSTLELGDSALYLCASSGQSSYNEQFFGPGTRLTVL.

The chain has TRBV5-1 and TRBJ2-7; a possible D gene is TRBD2 (5 bases). The germline CDR1 and CDR2 sequences are SGHRS and YFSETQ. The V end was cut by 4 bases, the J end by 4 bases, with 9 bases between. The CDR3 has 12 residues. The CDR3 region has the DNA TGCGCCAGCAGCACAACTAGGTACGAGCAGTACTTC. This encodes CASSTTRYEQYF.

The V gene is TRBV9, the J gene TRBJ2-4, with 12 bases fitting TRBD2. Germline CDR1 is SGDLS and CDR2 is YYNGEE. The CDR3 covers 19 residues. Trimming at V came to 0 bases and at J to 9 bases, leaving 16 bases not matched to a gene. The CDR3, as DNA: TGTGCCAGCAGCGTAGAAGCGGGCTCGACTAGCGGGAGCGGTTGCATTCAGTACTTC. It codes for CASSVEAGSTSGSGCIQYF.

The chain links TRBV4-1 to TRBJ1-1; no reliable D call. V lost 2 bases and J lost 4, with 14 bases in between. CDR1 and CDR2 (germline): MGHRA, YSYEKL. The CDR3 contains 15 residues. For the CDR3, the DNA is TGCGCCAGCAGCCAAAAGTCTCGGGAGACCACTGAAGCTTTCTTT. Translating gives CASSQKSRETTEAFF.

In its sample, this clone was seen a few times. This chain connects TRBV6-5 to TRBJ1-5; the D is unclear. This CDR3 has 12 amino acids. The germline V and J ends were trimmed by 2 bases and 9 bases, with 8 bases remaining between them. CDR1 and CDR2 (germline): MNHEY, SVGAGI. In DNA, the CDR3 is TGTGCCAGCAGTTACCTCGAGGGGCCCCAGCATTTT. It translates to CASSYLEGPQHF.

V gene TRBV28 combines with J gene TRBJ1-5, with D tentatively TRBD1 (6 bases). From germline, CDR1 is MDHEN and CDR2 SYDVKM. CDR3 length equals 17 residues. The V gene lost 6 bases and the J gene lost 4 bases, with 22 bases spanning the gap. The CDR3 region has the DNA TGTGCCAGCAGCGGGGGGCAGCATCGTCGGGCTAATCAGCCCCAGCATTTT. Translating gives CASSGGQHRRANQPQHF.

The chain recombines TRBV9 with TRBJ2-7; D call uncertain. The CDR3 contains 14 residues. The V and J ends lost 2 bases and 3 bases respectively, with 12 bases between them. CDR1 and CDR2 from the germline V gene are SGDLS and YYNGEE. For the CDR3, the DNA is TGTGCCAGCAGCGTGCGAGACCCAGACTACGAGCAGTACTTC. Its protein product is CASSVRDPDYEQYF.

This chain joins TRBV7-9 and TRBJ2-7, with 10 bases fitting TRBD1. V lost 1 base, J lost 4 bases, and 4 bases stayed unmatched. The length of the CDR3 is 15 residues. In germline, CDR1 is SEHNR, CDR2 FQNEAQ (reference sequence). This CDR3 is CASSLVTGGKYEQYF. CDR3 DNA sequence: TGTGCCAGCAGCTTAGTGACAGGGGGCAAGTACGAGCAGTACTTC.

The V call is TRBV9, the J call TRBJ2-1; D is undetermined. The germline V and J ends were trimmed by 2 bases and 6 bases, with 9 bases remaining between them. The CDR3 runs 13 residues. CDR1 is SGDLS, CDR2 YYNGEE, per germline. The CDR3 spells CASSVTEFNEQFF. In DNA, the CDR3 is TGTGCCAGCAGCGTTACAGAGTTCAATGAGCAGTTCTTC.

The chain has TRBV18 and TRBJ2-7; 7 bases match TRBD1. This CDR3 spans 14 amino acids. J lost 1 base, V lost 3 bases, and 3 bases had no gene match. CDR1 is KGHSH and CDR2 is LQKENI in the germline V gene. The CDR3 loop is CASSPRDRSYEQYF. CDR3 sequence (DNA): TGTGCCAGCTCACCCAGGGACAGATCCTACGAGCAGTACTTC.

This clone turned up a few times. CDR3 DNA: TGTGCCAGCAGCCCCGGGGAGGGGGACAGGCCGAACTATGGCTACACCTTC. It is translated as CASSPGEGDRPNYGYTF. The V gene is TRBV7-6, the J gene TRBJ1-2; 8 bases match TRBD1. CDR3 length: 17 amino acids. J was trimmed by 2 bases and V by 5 bases; bases with no gene match: 13. CDR1 is SGHVS, CDR2 FNYEAQ, per germline.

This clone turned up a few times. The chain recombines TRBV28 with TRBJ1-1; weak D call: TRBD1 (5 bases). V was clipped by 3 bases and J by 3 bases, with 11 bases between them. The germline gives CDR1 MDHEN, CDR2 SYDVKM. This CDR3 has 14 residues. The CDR3 nucleotides are TGTGCCAGCAGTTTTCCAGGGATGGACACTGAAGCTTTCTTT. Amino acids: CASSFPGMDTEAFF.

With respect to this clone: A read error may be the cause here, since a much bigger clone is one base away. The genes are TRBV3-1 (or the pseudogene TRBV3-2) and TRBJ2-3; 14 bases line up with TRBD2. V was pared by 4 bases and J by 5 bases, with 5 bases of the junction left unmatched. This CDR3 is built from 16 residues. Germline CDR1 and CDR2: LGHDT and YNNKEL (reference sequence). The CDR3 sequence: CASSPGTSGSGDTQYF. CDR3 DNA sequence: TGTGCCAGCAGCCCCGGGACTAGCGGGAGTGGAGATACGCAGTATTTT.

The rearrangement joins TRBV2 to TRBJ1-2; 7 bases map to TRBD1. CDR3 size: 13 residues. Germline trimming cut 11 bases from V and 4 bases from J; bases unmatched to any gene: 10. Germline V gene sequence: CDR1 SNHLY, CDR2 FYNNEI. CDR3 protein: CADKSGQIYGYTF. CDR3 DNA: TGTGCCGACAAATCGGGACAGATCTATGGCTACACCTTC.

The gene calls are TRBV3-1 (or the pseudogene TRBV3-2) and TRBJ1-2; 8 bases are shared with TRBD1. The V gene's germline CDR1 is LGHDT and CDR2 YNNKEL (reference sequence). Trimming cost V 1 base and J 5 bases; bases outside gene matches: 3. CDR3 size: 14 residues. The DNA of the CDR3 is TGTGCCAGCAGCCAAGGGACAGGGAGGTATGGCTACACCTTC. This codes for CASSQGTGRYGYTF.

This clone was counted only a few times. DNA for the CDR3: TGTGCCAGCAGTGGGACAGGAGGTACCATTCAGTACTTC. Its translation: CASSGTGGTIQYF. J is TRBJ2-4 and V is TRBV12-3 or TRBV12-4; 8 nucleotides match TRBD1. J lost 9 bases, V lost 5 bases, and 6 bases had no gene match. The CDR3 spans 13 residues.

In its sample, this clone was seen a few times. CDR3 loop: CASSGRDSAYEQYF. The CDR3 bases are TGTGCCAGCAGCGGCCGGGACAGCGCTTACGAGCAGTACTTC. The V call is TRBV7-8, the J call TRBJ2-7; the match to TRBD1 covers 7 bases. The CDR3 has 14 residues. The trim removed 5 bases at V and 4 bases at J, leaving 8 bases unmatched. CDR1 SGHVS and CDR2 FQNEAQ come from the germline V gene.

A few counts support this clone. The rearrangement links TRBV11-2 to TRBJ1-5; D not certain. Per the germline V gene, CDR1 is SGHAT and CDR2 is FQNNGV. The CDR3 is 16 amino acids. Trimming took off 5 bases at V and 3 bases at J, with 17 bases between the two ends. The CDR3 sequence is CASSPSVAGSNQPQHF. CDR3 sequence (DNA): TGTGCCAGCAGCCCGTCCGTGGCTGGATCCAATCAGCCCCAGCATTTT.

This chain links TRBV11-3 with TRBJ2-7; weak D call: TRBD1 (6 bases). The CDR3 loop spans 14 amino acids. Per germline, CDR1 SGHNT and CDR2 YENEEA. Trimming removed 5 bases from V and 3 bases from J, with 14 bases in between. Here the CDR3 reads CASSPRRDIYEQYF. The CDR3, as DNA: TGTGCCAGCAGCCCCCGCCGGGACATCTACGAGCAGTACTTC.